One T cell receptor beta chain is described in this entry. The data were obtained in a study of T cell responses to AZD1222 COVID-19 vaccine. The assay was immunoSEQ multiplex PCR, and TCRdb's table has in-frame clones only and misses some. The table includes about 76,000 clones, over 75% detected once. The sequence was collected from an adult in good health. The sequences come from peripheral blood, collected on day 0 of AZD1222 vaccination.

CDR3 nucleotide sequence: TGTGCCAGCAGCTTGGGACTAGCGGCAAATGAGCAGTTCTTC. This sequence encodes CASSLGLAANEQFF. The chain links TRBV11-3 to TRBJ2-1; 11 nucleotides align to TRBD2. Looked up from germline, CDR1 is SGHNT and CDR2 is YENEEA. The V gene end was trimmed by 3 bases and the J gene end by 7 bases; junction bases not matched to a gene: 2. CDR3 length: 14 residues.